Listed here are 16 T cell receptor beta chains from one sample, sequenced in a study of T cells expressing NK-cell markers (dated by TCRdb to the early 2020s). The library relied on 5' RACE. Sequencing took place on an Illumina HiSeq 2000. TCRdb reanalyzed the reads, keeping one entry per CDR3 protein sequence and omitting DNA. This specimen's table enumerates approximately 440,000 distinct CDR3 sequences. The ten largest make up roughly 1.4% of the sample. The source material was blood T cells: a sorted CD56 or NKG2C T cell subset, CD4+ or CD8+ T cells, or bulk PBMC T cells (not recorded which). The receptors come from a woman in her fifties or sixties in good health. Donor details come from another sample of the same person, matched by shared clones.

V is TRBV6-4 and J is TRBJ2-2; the D gene TCRdb calls, TRBD1, cannot be checked with no DNA. The CDR3 extends over 16 amino acids. Germline V gene lookup returns CDR1 MRHNA and CDR2 SNTAGT. This CDR3 reads CASSDSGGFRTGELFF.

The chain joins TRBV6-5 to TRBJ2-5; TCRdb outputs TRBD2, but without DNA this stays unchecked. This CDR3 has 17 amino acids. Germline V gene lookup returns CDR1 MNHEY and CDR2 SVGAGI. CDR3 loop: CASSLTSGPPGEETQYF.

The chain is built from TRBV5-1 and TRBJ1-2. The CDR3 totals 15 residues. Germline V gives CDR1 SGHRS, CDR2 YFSETQ. CDR3 sequence: CASSLVAGMSYGYTF.

The rearrangement uses TRBV20-1 and TRBJ2-1; TCRdb selects TRBD2, and the lack of DNA leaves this call unchecked. This CDR3 spans 14 amino acids. Germline CDR1 is DFQATT and CDR2 is SNEGSKA (reference sequence). CDR3 region: CSARYLRNYNEQFF.

V gene TRBV18 combines with J gene TRBJ1-5. CDR3 length: 15 amino acids. Germline CDR1 is KGHSH and CDR2 is LQKENI. The CDR3 sequence: CASSSGSLSNQPQHF.

V gene TRBV7-8 combines with J gene TRBJ2-2. The germline V gene has CDR1 SGHVS and CDR2 FQNEAQ. This CDR3 spans 14 amino acids. CDR3 residues: CASSLILSTGELFF. The variable domain in full, completed from reference TRBV7-8 and TRBJ2-2, reads GAGVSQSPRYKVAKRGQDVALRCDPISGHVSLFWYQQALGQGPEFLTYFQNEAQLDKSGLPSDRFFAERPEGSVSTLKIQRTQQEDSAVYLCASSLILSTGELFFGEGSRLTVL.

The chain employs TRBV6-4 and TRBJ2-1; the D gene TCRdb calls, TRBD1, cannot be checked with no DNA. CDR1 MRHNA and CDR2 SNTAGT come from the germline V gene. The CDR3 extends over 15 amino acids. The CDR3 spells CASSALPGQGSEQFF.

The chain has TRBV12-3 or TRBV12-4 and TRBJ1-2; without DNA, the TCRdb call of TRBD1 cannot be checked. The length of the CDR3 is 13 residues. The CDR3 loop reads CASTPVANYGYTF.

The chain employs TRBV5-1 and TRBJ1-1; absent DNA, TCRdb's TRBD1 call cannot be checked. CDR1 and CDR2 (germline): SGHRS, YFSETQ. The CDR3 covers 15 residues. Here the CDR3 reads CASSSVGGTHLEAFF.

This chain joins TRBV12-3 or TRBV12-4 and TRBJ2-3; TCRdb's assignment of TRBD1 cannot be checked, as there is no DNA. The CDR3 is 16 amino acids. The CDR3 is CASRDRGATSTDTQYF.

The rearrangement uses TRBV19 and TRBJ2-2; TCRdb lists TRBD1, though no DNA is available to test this call. CDR3 length: 15 residues. CDR1 and CDR2 (germline): LNHDA, SQIVND (reference sequence). This chain's CDR3 is CASSIGGVTTGELFF.

CDR3: CASSAFTSGNEQFF. This rearrangement joins TRBV2 to TRBJ2-1; the TCRdb D gene call, TRBD2, has no DNA to confirm it. This CDR3 has 14 amino acids. Germline V lookup: CDR1 SNHLY, CDR2 FYNNEI.

V gene TRBV19 combines with J gene TRBJ2-1; TCRdb designates TRBD2, a call that cannot be tested without DNA. CDR3 length: 15 amino acids. CDR1 and CDR2 (germline): LNHDA, SQIVND (reference sequence). CDR3 loop: CASSIPGGSIDEQFF.

The rearrangement uses TRBV12-3 or TRBV12-4 and TRBJ1-1; TCRdb reports TRBD1, a call that lacks DNA to check it against. The CDR3 spans 17 residues. The CDR3 sequence: CASSKQGIRIPIFVAFF.

CDR3: CASSLQGAIGELFF. This chain joins TRBV5-1 and TRBJ2-2; TCRdb indicates TRBD1, and absent DNA this call remains unverified. This CDR3 region has 14 residues. The germline V gene has CDR1 SGHRS and CDR2 YFSETQ.

The chain is built from TRBV20-1 and TRBJ2-1; TCRdb indicates TRBD2, and absent DNA this call remains unverified. The CDR3 extends over 18 amino acids. Germline CDR1 DFQATT, CDR2 SNEGSKA (reference sequence). The CDR3 is CSVRGGLAPQGSYNEQFF.